This TCR beta chain is drawn from a study of blood T cell repertoires in COVID-19. Assignments of participants to cohorts depended upon their own reported clinical history. Here immunoSEQ multiplex PCR was the method, and the copy in TCRdb shows in-frame clones only, minus some. The table shows around 160,000 clones, with approximately 83% occurring only once. Per the germline V gene, CDR1 is MNHEY and CDR2 is SVGAGI. The CDR3 covers 13 residues. Trimming left V 0 bases short and J 8 bases short, with 10 bases between. V and J are TRBV6-5 and TRBJ1-2; D gene uncertain. This sequence was found in a woman aged 55-75 years who had recovered from COVID-19. Sample: PBMCs or T cells enriched from blood (not recorded which). CDR3 protein: CASSYSRGMGYTF. The CDR3 DNA reads TGTGCCAGCAGTTACTCCCGAGGAATGGGCTACACCTTC.